A single sample gave rise to the 14 T cell receptor beta chains below, sequenced in a study of T-cell reconstitution after alpha-beta-depleted transplantation in children. Preparation of the TCRbeta library involved a method that used unique molecular identifiers. TCRdb reanalysed the PCR reads using MiXCR and keeps one entry per CDR3 protein. The table includes fewer than 550,000 distinct CDR3 sequences, about an eighth detected once. This material consisted of PBMCs, mostly from graft donor cells, taken 180 days after TCRalphabeta/CD19-depleted stem cell transplant. These receptors came from a female patient between 2 and 10 years old who had a stem cell transplant for aplastic anemia, so the T cells may come from the graft donor.

This clonotype was detected a few times. V gene TRBV7-9 combines with J gene TRBJ1-2; D may be TRBD1 (5 bases). The V gene lost 3 bases and the J gene lost 1 base, with 9 bases spanning the gap. The CDR3 totals 14 residues. CDR1 is SEHNR, CDR2 FQNEAQ, per germline (reference sequence). CDR3 loop: CASSLWGVNYGYTF. The CDR3 DNA is TGTGCCAGCAGCTTGTGGGGGGTTAACTATGGCTACACCTTC.

Ten or more counts support this clonotype. The V call is TRBV29-1, the J call TRBJ2-3, with D possibly TRBD1 on 5 matching bases. Germline values: CDR1 SQVTM, CDR2 ANQGSEA. Trimming left V 8 bases short and J 2 bases short, with 14 bases between. There are 13 residues in the CDR3. The CDR3 loop reads CSPSGQLTDTQYF. The DNA for the CDR3 is TGCAGCCCCTCAGGGCAGCTCACAGATACGCAGTATTTT.

About this clonotype itself: This may arise from a read error, as a much more abundant clone is one base away. This chain joins TRBV28 and TRBJ2-1; D not resolved. This CDR3 has 13 residues. Germline assignment: CDR1 MDHEN and CDR2 SYDVKM. Trimming shortened V by 4 bases and J by 6 bases, and 10 bases separated the two germline ends. Here the CDR3 DNA reads TGTGCCAGCAGTTCCCTCGTATTCAATGAGCAGTTCTTC. Translation: CASSSLVFNEQFF.

The chain links TRBV11-2 to TRBJ2-5, with a weak D call TRBD2 (6 bases). The CDR3 is 14 amino acids. Between the trimmed V and J ends, which lost 5 bases and 5 bases, there was a span of 15 bases. Germline V CDR1 and CDR2: SGHAT, FQNNGV. The DNA of the CDR3 is TGTGCCAGCAGCCCGAGCGGGCTCAGGGAGACCCAGTACTTC. It translates to CASSPSGLRETQYF.

This clonotype was detected only a few times. The chain couples TRBV6-1 to TRBJ2-1, with TRBD1 as a possible D gene (5 bases). Trimming pared 5 bases from V and 3 bases from J, leaving 20 bases between. CDR3 length equals 17 residues. Germline CDR1 MNHNS, CDR2 SASEGT. CDR3 sequence reads: CASSPSAGQGHYNEQFF. Written as DNA, the CDR3 is TGTGCCAGCAGTCCTTCCGCCGGCCAGGGCCACTACAATGAGCAGTTCTTC.

In the case of this clonotype: A much larger clone is a single base away; this may be a read error. The chain is built from TRBV28 and TRBJ2-3, with 7 positions matching TRBD2. Germline V gene data show CDR1 as MDHEN and CDR2 as SYDVKM. There are 15 residues in the CDR3. The CDR3 DNA follows: TGTGGCAGCAGTTCTCGGCGGGAGCGCGGGGATACGCAGTATTTT. It translates to CGSSSRRERGDTQYF.

This clonotype was detected many times. The rearrangement joins TRBV7-2 to TRBJ2-5; TRBD1 might be the D (5 bases). The germline gives CDR1 SGHTA, CDR2 FQGNSA. The CDR3 consists of 12 residues. The V end was cut by 4 bases, the J end by 6 bases, with 9 bases between. CDR3 nucleotide sequence: TGTGCCAGCAGCTCTGGGGCAAAGACCCAGTACTTC. Protein: CASSSGAKTQYF.

This clonotype appeared many times. This sequence joins TRBV6-5 and TRBJ1-1; the match to TRBD1 covers 10 bases. The CDR3 covers 13 residues. The ends lost 6 bases at V and 6 bases at J; junction bases unmatched: 4. Germline lookup yields CDR1 MNHEY and CDR2 SVGAGI. CDR3 sequence reads: CASSWDRGAEAFF. CDR3 sequence (DNA): TGTGCCAGCAGCTGGGACAGGGGTGCTGAAGCTTTCTTT.

This clonotype was seen only a few times. V gene TRBV5-1 combines with J gene TRBJ2-2, with 7 bases fitting TRBD1. In germline, CDR1 is SGHRS, CDR2 YFSETQ. The V gene end was trimmed by 0 bases and the J gene end by 6 bases; junction bases not matched to a gene: 5. The CDR3 is 15 residues long. CDR3 protein: CASSLAGGQPGELFF. The CDR3 DNA reads TGCGCCAGCAGCTTGGCTGGGGGACAGCCCGGGGAGCTGTTTTTT.

This clonotype was found once. The chain recombines TRBV20-1 with TRBJ1-3; TRBD1 might be the D (5 bases). The CDR3 consists of 13 residues. CDR1 is DFQATT, CDR2 SNEGSKA, per germline (reference sequence). V was shortened by 3 bases and J by 1 base, with 7 bases between the two germline ends. Here the CDR3 reads CSASRVSGNTIYF. The CDR3 DNA reads TGCAGTGCTAGCAGGGTTTCTGGAAACACCATATATTTT.

V and J are TRBV11-1 and TRBJ2-7; TRBD2 might be the D (5 bases). The length of the CDR3 is 16 residues. V was clipped by 5 bases and J by 3 bases, with 20 bases between them. Per germline, CDR1 SGHAT and CDR2 FQDESV (reference sequence). The chain's CDR3 is CASSPIMGEWGYEQYF. For the CDR3, the DNA is TGTGCCAGCAGCCCAATTATGGGAGAATGGGGCTACGAGCAGTACTTC.

This clonotype showed up just a few times. V gene TRBV20-1 combines with J gene TRBJ2-1; D may be TRBD1 (5 bases). The germline V gene encodes CDR1 DFQATT and CDR2 SNEGSKA (reference sequence). V was shortened by 4 bases and J by 0 bases, with 10 bases between the two germline ends. CDR3 length equals 14 residues. The DNA for the CDR3 is TGCAGTGCTAAACAGGCAAGCTCCTACAATGAGCAGTTCTTC. Its protein is CSAKQASSYNEQFF.

This chain links TRBV29-1 with TRBJ1-1; D is possibly TRBD1 (5 bases). Per germline, CDR1 SQVTM and CDR2 ANQGSEA. The V and J ends lost 1 base and 4 bases respectively, with 13 bases between them. The CDR3 extends over 14 amino acids. The CDR3 loop reads CSVEARRGSTEAFF. The CDR3 DNA follows: TGCAGCGTTGAAGCCAGGCGGGGGAGCACTGAAGCTTTCTTT.

The J gene is TRBJ1-2, the V gene TRBV16; 7 bases line up with TRBD1. CDR3 size: 15 residues. CDR1 is KGHSY, CDR2 FQNENV, per germline. The ends lost 4 bases at V and 4 bases at J; junction bases unmatched: 9. CDR3 loop: CASSPQQGLTYGYTF. Here the CDR3 DNA reads TGTGCCAGCAGCCCACAACAGGGGCTAACCTATGGCTACACCTTC.